These T cell receptor beta chains were read from a single sample in a study of vaccination and CD4 T cells after COVID-19. From the PCR reads, TCRdb called clonotypes with MiXCR, one entry per CDR3 protein. The profile covers roughly 6,800 distinct CDR3 sequences, with approximately 33% appearing a single time and around 9.9% taken by the ten largest. Which antigens these TCRs recognize remains unknown. Sequences were obtained from CD4+ T cells from blood, cultured in vitro. These receptor sequences come from a human donor in good health. Both conserved end residues are part of each CDR3. D genes are given only for firm matches. The size entry is marked missing in some rows and otherwise reads once, few, many or a size class.

j_call: TRBJ2-7; v_call: TRBV15; clone_size: medium-sized; cdr3_length: 14; d_call: -; cdr3_nt: TGTGCCACCAGCAGTTTGGGCAGCACCTACGAGCAGTACTTC; cdr3_aa: CATSSLGSTYEQYF
j_call: TRBJ2-5; v_call: TRBV2; clone_size: few; cdr3_length: 12; d_call: TRBD1; cdr3_nt: TGTGCCAGCAGTTTGACAGGGGAGACCCAGTACTTC; cdr3_aa: CASSLTGETQYF
j_call: TRBJ2-3; v_call: TRBV15; clone_size: few; cdr3_length: 14; d_call: -; cdr3_nt: TGTGCCACCAGCAGAGGACAGGGCACAGATACGCAGTATTTT; cdr3_aa: CATSRGQGTDTQYF
j_call: TRBJ2-1; v_call: TRBV20-1; clone_size: few; cdr3_length: 10; d_call: -; cdr3_nt: TGCAGTGCTAGGTCCGATGAGCAGTTCTTC; cdr3_aa: CSARSDEQFF
j_call: TRBJ1-6; v_call: TRBV20-1; clone_size: medium-sized; cdr3_length: 13; d_call: -; cdr3_nt: TGCAGTGCCAGGACAGCCGATAATTCACCCCTCCACTTT; cdr3_aa: CSARTADNSPLHF
j_call: TRBJ2-7; v_call: TRBV15; clone_size: -; cdr3_length: 21; d_call: TRBD2; cdr3_nt: TGTGCCACCAGCGCTTCATACGGGGGACTAGCGGGGGCCCTGAGAGTGGACGAGCAGTACTTC; cdr3_aa: CATSASYGGLAGALRVDEQYF
j_call: TRBJ1-6; v_call: TRBV20-1; clone_size: medium-sized; cdr3_length: 14; d_call: TRBD1; cdr3_nt: TGCAGTGCTACTTTAGGGACAGGGTGGTCACCCCTCCACTTT; cdr3_aa: CSATLGTGWSPLHF
j_call: TRBJ2-1; v_call: TRBV6-4; clone_size: -; cdr3_length: 14; d_call: -; cdr3_nt: TGTGCCAGCGCCCTCGTGGAGGGAGGCAATGAGCAGTTCTTC; cdr3_aa: CASALVEGGNEQFF
j_call: TRBJ2-1; v_call: TRBV20-1; clone_size: few; cdr3_length: 15; d_call: -; cdr3_nt: TGCAGTGCTAACAACCTCGCGGGATCCTACAATGAGCAGTTCTTC; cdr3_aa: CSANNLAGSYNEQFF
j_call: TRBJ2-7; v_call: TRBV7-2; clone_size: -; cdr3_length: 14; d_call: -; cdr3_nt: TGTGCCAGCAGCTTTAGACGGGCCTCCTACGAGCAGTACTTC; cdr3_aa: CASSFRRASYEQYF
j_call: TRBJ1-5; v_call: TRBV6-5; clone_size: -; cdr3_length: 16; d_call: -; cdr3_nt: TGTGCCAGCAGTTACGGGAGGGGCGTTAGCAATCAGCCCCAGCATTTT; cdr3_aa: CASSYGRGVSNQPQHF
j_call: TRBJ1-1; v_call: TRBV20-1; clone_size: -; cdr3_length: 14; d_call: TRBD1; cdr3_nt: TGCAGTGCTAGACTTGCTGCCGGGACAGGGCGAGCTTTCTTT; cdr3_aa: CSARLAAGTGRAFF
j_call: TRBJ1-5; v_call: TRBV20-1; clone_size: medium-sized; cdr3_length: 13; d_call: -; cdr3_nt: TGCAGTGCTCAGGGTTTGGGCAATCAGCCCCAGCATTTT; cdr3_aa: CSAQGLGNQPQHF
j_call: TRBJ2-1; v_call: TRBV24-1; clone_size: -; cdr3_length: 15; d_call: TRBD1; cdr3_nt: TGTGCCACCAGTGGGAGGACAGGGGGGATAGGTGAGCAGTTCTTC; cdr3_aa: CATSGRTGGIGEQFF
j_call: TRBJ1-1; v_call: TRBV5-1; clone_size: -; cdr3_length: 13; d_call: TRBD1; cdr3_nt: TGCGCCAGTGGACAGGGGGAGGACACTGAAGCTTTCTTT; cdr3_aa: CASGQGEDTEAFF
j_call: TRBJ1-2; v_call: TRBV28; clone_size: -; cdr3_length: 15; d_call: -; cdr3_nt: TGTGCCAGCAGTCTGCCACACAGGGAAAACTATGGCTACACCTTC; cdr3_aa: CASSLPHRENYGYTF
j_call: TRBJ2-2; v_call: TRBV9; clone_size: -; cdr3_length: 14; d_call: -; cdr3_nt: TGTGCCAGCAGCGTAACCCCCGACACCGGGGAGCTGTTTTTT; cdr3_aa: CASSVTPDTGELFF
j_call: TRBJ2-7; v_call: TRBV10-3; clone_size: few; cdr3_length: 14; d_call: TRBD1; cdr3_nt: TGTGCCATCAGTGAGTCACGGACAGGCTACGAGCAGTACTTC; cdr3_aa: CAISESRTGYEQYF
j_call: TRBJ2-5; v_call: TRBV20-1; clone_size: medium-sized; cdr3_length: 15; d_call: TRBD1; cdr3_nt: TGCAGTGCTAGGGCCCCCCGTGGGGACAGGGGGCCCCAGTACTTC; cdr3_aa: CSARAPRGDRGPQYF
j_call: TRBJ1-2; v_call: TRBV28; clone_size: -; cdr3_length: 12; d_call: TRBD1; cdr3_nt: TGTGCCAGCATCAACAGGGGTGCGGGCTACACCTTC; cdr3_aa: CASINRGAGYTF
j_call: TRBJ1-1; v_call: TRBV7-2; clone_size: -; cdr3_length: 14; d_call: -; cdr3_nt: TGTGCCAGCAGCTTAGCAGGGGTGAACACTGAAGCTTTCTTT; cdr3_aa: CASSLAGVNTEAFF
j_call: TRBJ2-7; v_call: TRBV7-2; clone_size: few; cdr3_length: 14; d_call: TRBD2; cdr3_nt: TGTGCCAGCAGCTTAGCGGGAGGGCCGAGGGAGCAGTACTTC; cdr3_aa: CASSLAGGPREQYF
j_call: TRBJ1-2; v_call: TRBV29-1; clone_size: -; cdr3_length: 14; d_call: -; cdr3_nt: TGCAGCGTTGACAGCCGGGGGATGTTCCATGGCTACACCTTC; cdr3_aa: CSVDSRGMFHGYTF
j_call: TRBJ1-1; v_call: TRBV20-1; clone_size: medium-sized; cdr3_length: 13; d_call: -; cdr3_nt: TGCAGTGCTTTCCCTAGGGGTGGCACTGAAGCTTTCTTT; cdr3_aa: CSAFPRGGTEAFF
j_call: TRBJ2-5; v_call: TRBV5-4; clone_size: -; cdr3_length: 17; d_call: TRBD2; cdr3_nt: TGTGCCAGCAGCTCCGGGACTAGCGGGAGAACTGGGGAGACCCAGTACTTC; cdr3_aa: CASSSGTSGRTGETQYF
j_call: TRBJ1-2; v_call: TRBV11-2; clone_size: few; cdr3_length: 12; d_call: TRBD1; cdr3_nt: TGTGCCAGCAGCCGGACAGGGTACGGCTACACCTTC; cdr3_aa: CASSRTGYGYTF
j_call: TRBJ2-5; v_call: TRBV24-1; clone_size: medium-sized; cdr3_length: 14; d_call: TRBD1; cdr3_nt: TGTGCCACCAGTGGACAGGGGGCGTTAGAGACCCAGTACTTC; cdr3_aa: CATSGQGALETQYF
j_call: TRBJ1-6; v_call: TRBV20-1; clone_size: -; cdr3_length: 16; d_call: -; cdr3_nt: TGCAGTGCTAGAGATTCAGGAAACAGTGCGAATTCACCCCTCCACTTT; cdr3_aa: CSARDSGNSANSPLHF